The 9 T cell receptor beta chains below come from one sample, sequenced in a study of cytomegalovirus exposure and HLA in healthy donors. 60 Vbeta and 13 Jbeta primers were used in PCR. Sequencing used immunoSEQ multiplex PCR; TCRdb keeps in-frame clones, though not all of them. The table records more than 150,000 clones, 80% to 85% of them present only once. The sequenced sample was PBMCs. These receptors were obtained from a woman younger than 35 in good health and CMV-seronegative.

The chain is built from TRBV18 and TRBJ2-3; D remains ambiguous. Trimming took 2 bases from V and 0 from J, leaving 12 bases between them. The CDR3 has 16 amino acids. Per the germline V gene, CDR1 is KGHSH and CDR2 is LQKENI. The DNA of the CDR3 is TGTGCCAGCTCACCAGCCCGGAGAAGTAGCACAGATACGCAGTATTTT. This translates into CASSPARRSSTDTQYF.

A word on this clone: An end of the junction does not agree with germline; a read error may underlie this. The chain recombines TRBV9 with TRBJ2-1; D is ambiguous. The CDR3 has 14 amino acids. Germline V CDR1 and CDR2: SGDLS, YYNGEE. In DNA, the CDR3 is TGTGCCAGCAGCGTAGGATACTCCAACAATGAGCAGTTCTTC. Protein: CASSVGYSNNEQFF.

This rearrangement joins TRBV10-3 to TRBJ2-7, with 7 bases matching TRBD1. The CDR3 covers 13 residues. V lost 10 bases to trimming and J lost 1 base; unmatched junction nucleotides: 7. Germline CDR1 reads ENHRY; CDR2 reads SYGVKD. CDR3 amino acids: CASAPGQSYEQYF. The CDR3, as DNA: TGTGCCAGCGCGCCGGGACAGTCCTACGAGCAGTACTTC.

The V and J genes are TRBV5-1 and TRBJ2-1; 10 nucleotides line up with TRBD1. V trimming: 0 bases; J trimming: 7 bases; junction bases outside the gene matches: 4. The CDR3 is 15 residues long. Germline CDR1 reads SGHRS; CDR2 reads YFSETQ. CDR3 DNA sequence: TGCGCCAGCAGCTTGGAGGGACAGGGGAGGAATGAGCAGTTCTTC. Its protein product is CASSLEGQGRNEQFF.

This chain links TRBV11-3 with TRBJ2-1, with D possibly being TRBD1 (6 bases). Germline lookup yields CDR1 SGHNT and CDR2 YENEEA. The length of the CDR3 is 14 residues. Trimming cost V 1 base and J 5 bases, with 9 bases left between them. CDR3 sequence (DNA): TGTGCCAGCAGCTTAGGGACAGAGCACAATGAGCAGTTCTTC. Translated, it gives CASSLGTEHNEQFF.

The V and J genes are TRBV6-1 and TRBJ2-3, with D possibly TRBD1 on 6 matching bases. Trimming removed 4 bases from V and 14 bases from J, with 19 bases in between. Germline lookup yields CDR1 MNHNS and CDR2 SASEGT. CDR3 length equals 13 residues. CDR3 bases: TGTGCCAGCAGTGGAGGGGCTGGGACATCGCCGTATTTT. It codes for CASSGGAGTSPYF.

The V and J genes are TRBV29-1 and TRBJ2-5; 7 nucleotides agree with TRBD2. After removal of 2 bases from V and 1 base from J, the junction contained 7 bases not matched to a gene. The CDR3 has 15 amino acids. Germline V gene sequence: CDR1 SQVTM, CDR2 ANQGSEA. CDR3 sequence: CSVESLGGIQETQYF. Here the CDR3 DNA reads TGCAGCGTTGAAAGTTTGGGGGGGATCCAAGAGACCCAGTACTTC.

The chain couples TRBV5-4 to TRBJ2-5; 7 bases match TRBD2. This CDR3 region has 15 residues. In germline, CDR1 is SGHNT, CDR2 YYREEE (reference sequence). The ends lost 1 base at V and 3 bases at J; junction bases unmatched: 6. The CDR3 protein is CASSLPTGTKETQYF. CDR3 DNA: TGTGCCAGCAGCTTGCCAACGGGGACTAAAGAGACCCAGTACTTC.

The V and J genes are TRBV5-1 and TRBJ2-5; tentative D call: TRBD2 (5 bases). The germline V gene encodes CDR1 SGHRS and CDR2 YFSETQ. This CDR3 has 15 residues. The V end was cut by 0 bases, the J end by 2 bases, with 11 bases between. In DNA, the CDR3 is TGCGCCAGCAGCTTGGAGCAGAGGGAACAAGAGACCCAGTACTTC. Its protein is CASSLEQREQETQYF.